This T cell receptor (beta chain) was sequenced for a study of blood T cell repertoires in COVID-19. Looking at the study overall: Acute and convalescent COVID-19 specimens originated in the United States, Italy and Spain.

In the authors' workflow: Quantification of nucleated cells was approximated via reference gene primer amplification. TCRdb keeps only in-frame clones here, not all; method: immunoSEQ multiplex PCR. V and J calls and clone size are those listed in that table; D and trimming were worked out from the DNA. The sample lists over 200,000 clones; 89% were seen once. The CDR3 loop spans 17 amino acids. Germline V gene data show CDR1 as SGHRS and CDR2 as YFSETQ. The ends were cut back, 0 bases at V and 4 bases at J, with 19 bases in the middle. The chain links TRBV5-1 to TRBJ2-5, with a possible D match to TRBD2 (6 bases). The receptor was isolated from a man in his fifties or sixties who had recovered from COVID-19. The specimen sequenced was peripheral blood. Here the CDR3 reads CASSLAAGRDGRETQYF. The CDR3 DNA follows: TGCGCCAGCAGCTTGGCCGCGGGACGGGACGGCCGAGAGACCCAGTACTTC.